These 14 T cell receptor beta chains came from one sample sequenced in a study of CD8+CD57+ T cells in acquired aplastic anemia. Sequencing was done on patients that had shown CD8+CD57+ cell expansion by flow cytometry. CDR3 and TCR beta VDJ profiling relied on a genomic DNA template. TCRdb analysed the reads with MiXCR anew, one entry per CDR3 protein. In the table there are 250,000 or so distinct CDR3 sequences, about 44% of which are singletons. The sequencing sample was made of sorted CD4+, CD8+, or CD8+CD57+ T cells (not recorded which) from PBMCs. The receptors stem from a human donor with aplastic anemia.

The chain couples TRBV2 to TRBJ1-2; D possibly corresponds to TRBD1 (5 bases). The germline gives CDR1 SNHLY, CDR2 FYNNEI. The V end lost 6 bases, the J end lost 3 bases, and 14 bases lay between the germline ends. This CDR3 is built from 14 residues. Here the CDR3 DNA reads TGTGCCAGCAGCCGCCACGGGACTGACTATGGCTACACCTTC. This encodes CASSRHGTDYGYTF.

J is TRBJ2-7 and V is TRBV10-2; no clear D gene. Germline CDR1 reads WSHSY; CDR2 reads SAAADI. Trimming took off 2 bases at V and 2 bases at J, with 1 base between the two ends. CDR3 length: 11 amino acids. CDR3 bases: TGCGCCAGCAGTGAGACCTACGAGCAGTACTTC. Its protein is CASSETYEQYF.

The chain links TRBV14 to TRBJ2-7, with a possible D match to TRBD1 (6 bases). The CDR3 has 15 amino acids. The ends were cut back, 3 bases at V and 4 bases at J, with 16 bases in the middle. Germline V gene data show CDR1 as SGHDN and CDR2 as FVKESK. The chain's CDR3 is CASSHLGGAKYEQYF. For the CDR3, the DNA is TGTGCCAGCAGCCACCTTGGGGGCGCGAAGTACGAGCAGTACTTC.

This clonotype was picked up many times. This rearrangement joins TRBV11-2 to TRBJ1-1; D not resolved. Germline lookup yields CDR1 SGHAT and CDR2 FQNNGV. The V end was cut by 5 bases, the J end by 8 bases, with 12 bases between. There are 12 residues in the CDR3. In DNA, the CDR3 is TGTGCCAGCAGCCCCTACATGGGAGAAGCTTTCTTT. This encodes CASSPYMGEAFF.

This clonotype was seen ten or more times. The J gene is TRBJ2-2, the V gene TRBV9, with a possible D match to TRBD2 (5 bases). The length of the CDR3 is 14 residues. Trimming cost V 4 bases and J 3 bases, with 10 bases left between them. Germline lookup yields CDR1 SGDLS and CDR2 YYNGEE. The CDR3 DNA reads as TGTGCCAGCAGCAGCGGTAGGGACACCGGGGAGCTGTTTTTT. Amino acids: CASSSGRDTGELFF.

The chain uses TRBV20-1 and TRBJ2-7; tentative D call: TRBD2 (5 bases). The end of the DNA fits TRBJ2-1 better, so the J call may be wrong. CDR3 length: 15 amino acids. Germline V CDR1 and CDR2: DFQATT, SNEGSKA (reference sequence). This chain's CDR3 is CSARGLSSGYNEQFF. The CDR3 DNA sequence: TGCAGTGCTAGGGGCCTATCGAGCGGATACAATGAGCAGTTCTTC.

The chain couples TRBV24-1 to TRBJ1-6; D is unclear. CDR1 is KGHDR, CDR2 SFDVKD, per germline. This CDR3 spans 13 amino acids. V lost 5 bases, J lost 10 bases, and 11 bases lay in between. Here the CDR3 reads CATSVGNGSPLHF. CDR3 bases: TGTGCCACCAGTGTGGGAAATGGGTCACCCCTCCACTTT.

This clonotype was observed a few times. A much larger clone sits a single nucleotide away, making a read error possible. V usage is TRBV7-9 and J usage is TRBJ2-7, with D possibly matching TRBD2 (5 bases). Germline-derived CDR1 and CDR2 are SEHNR and FQNEAQ (reference sequence). The CDR3 consists of 13 residues. Trimming cost V 5 bases and J 3 bases, with 11 bases left between them. The CDR3 loop is CASSPERVYEQYF. The CDR3, as DNA: TGTGCCAGCAGCCCCGAGAGGGTCTACGAGCAGTACTTC.

This clonotype was seen repeatedly, ten times or more. One end of the junction is discordant with germline, which a read error may explain. The chain couples TRBV19 to TRBJ2-7; unclear D gene. Germline values: CDR1 LNHDA, CDR2 SQIVND (reference sequence). The CDR3 extends over 12 amino acids. CDR3 nucleotide sequence: TGTGCCGGTAGGGCAGTCTCCTACGAGCAGTACTTC. Translation gives CAGRAVSYEQYF.

The rearrangement joins TRBV9 to TRBJ2-1; D might be TRBD1 (6 bases). Trimming took 0 bases from V and 8 from J, leaving 18 bases between them. Germline loops: CDR1 SGDLS, CDR2 YYNGEE. The length of the CDR3 is 16 residues. CDR3: CASSVVTGPGQYEQFF. The CDR3 nucleotides read TGTGCCAGCAGCGTAGTCACAGGCCCGGGACAATATGAGCAGTTCTTC.

This clonotype occurred many times. The genes are TRBV20-1 and TRBJ1-6; TRBD1 is a possible D gene (6 bases). Germline-derived CDR1 and CDR2 are DFQATT and SNEGSKA (reference sequence). This CDR3 has 16 amino acids. The V and J ends lost 3 bases and 3 bases respectively, with 15 bases between them. CDR3 nucleotide sequence: TGCAGTGCTAGTGATACAGGGAAACACTATAATTCACCCCTCCACTTT. Protein sequence: CSASDTGKHYNSPLHF.

This clonotype has just one count. This chain's CDR3 is CASSFTASGTDTQYF. As DNA, the CDR3 is TGTGCCAGCAGCTTCACGGCCTCCGGGACAGATACGCAGTATTTT. The V gene is TRBV7-9, the J gene TRBJ2-3; no clear D. With 3 bases removed from V and 3 bases from J, the gap between germline ends came to 13 bases. The length of the CDR3 is 15 residues. Germline V gene lookup returns CDR1 SEHNR and CDR2 FQNEAQ (reference sequence).

About this clonotype itself: A read error may produce the germline difference seen at one junction end. The genes are TRBV27 and TRBJ1-1; D not resolved. The CDR3 loop spans 13 amino acids. Germline-derived CDR1 and CDR2 are MNHEY and SMNVEV (reference sequence). CDR3 sequence reads: CAGSLGSNTEAFF. CDR3 nucleotide sequence: TGTGCCGGCAGTTTAGGCAGCAACACTGAAGCTTTCTTT.

V usage is TRBV15 and J usage is TRBJ1-2, with D perhaps TRBD1 (5 bases). The V and J ends lost 0 bases and 0 bases respectively, with 14 bases between them. Germline V gene data show CDR1 as LNHNV and CDR2 as YYDKDF (reference sequence). The CDR3 sequence is 17 residues long. CDR3 sequence: CATSRDLTGITNYGYTF. DNA for the CDR3: TGTGCCACCAGCAGAGACCTCACAGGTATCACTAACTATGGCTACACCTTC.